Listed here are 8 T cell receptor beta chains from one sample, sequenced in a study of shared clonotypes between healthy human individuals. TCRdb's table, derived via immunoSEQ multiplex PCR, lists solely in-frame clones and lacks some. The repertoire consists of 1.4 million or so clones, with roughly 98.5% occurring once and the leading ten covering around 0.33%. The sequenced material came from naive CD4+ T cells sorted from blood. As for subset: CD45RA+ positively selected. The receptors come from a man aged 30 to 45 in good health.

The V call is TRBV10-1, the J call TRBJ2-1; D is uncertain. Trimming took 3 bases from V and 1 from J, leaving 7 bases between them. Germline CDR1 and CDR2: WNHNN and SYGVQD (reference sequence). This CDR3 contains 14 residues. Here the CDR3 DNA reads TGCGCCAGCAGTGATCAGATTTCCTACAATGAGCAGTTCTTC. Protein product: CASSDQISYNEQFF.

The V gene is TRBV21-1, the J gene TRBJ1-1. TRBV21-1 is listed as a pseudogene. The CDR3 covers 14 residues. CDR3 in amino acids: CASSKGEADTEAFF. As DNA, the CDR3 is TGTGCCAGCAGCAAGGGTGAAGCAGACACTGAAGCTTTCTTT.

This clone was counted once. The J gene is TRBJ2-3, the V gene TRBV11-2; D is uncertain. This CDR3 spans 12 amino acids. V gave up 5 bases and J gave up 5 bases, with 8 bases separating them. CDR1 SGHAT and CDR2 FQNNGV come from the germline V gene. Written as DNA, the CDR3 is TGTGCCAGCAGCGTAGCTGGAGATACGCAGTATTTT. Translation: CASSVAGDTQYF.

This CDR3 is CATSREGGSSYEQYF. The CDR3 bases are TGTGCCACCAGCAGAGAAGGCGGGAGCTCCTACGAGCAGTACTTC. The genes are TRBV15 and TRBJ2-7; 7 positions match TRBD2. V shed 0 bases, J shed 0 bases, and the junction held 2 bases outside the gene matches. The CDR3 spans 15 residues. Germline assignment: CDR1 LNHNV and CDR2 YYDKDF (reference sequence).

The chain carries TRBV5-1 and TRBJ1-2; no firm D call. Trimming shortened V by 2 bases and J by 0 bases, and 11 bases separated the two germline ends. Germline V gene lookup returns CDR1 SGHRS and CDR2 YFSETQ. The CDR3 loop spans 15 amino acids. Here the CDR3 reads CASSFGGGTNYGYTF. As DNA, the CDR3 is TGCGCCAGCAGCTTTGGAGGTGGAACTAACTATGGCTACACCTTC.

The V gene is TRBV18, the J gene TRBJ1-2; D is possibly TRBD1 (6 bases). Trimming cost V 6 bases and J 4 bases, with 18 bases left between them. The CDR3 consists of 15 residues. Looked up from germline, CDR1 is KGHSH and CDR2 is LQKENI. DNA of the CDR3: TGTGCCAGCTCCCCGGAAGGAGGGGGGCTCTATGGCTACACCTTC. Translating gives CASSPEGGGLYGYTF.

This chain joins TRBV2 and TRBJ2-3; 8 nucleotides match TRBD1. The germline CDR1 and CDR2 sequences are SNHLY and FYNNEI. The V segment lost 5 bases and the J segment 8 bases; nucleotides outside the gene matches: 6. The CDR3 is 13 residues long. The CDR3 DNA is TGTGCCAGCAGTCCGGACAGGGTGGGTACGCAGTATTTT. This translates into CASSPDRVGTQYF.

The rearrangement uses TRBV11-2 and TRBJ1-1, with no clear D. The V gene's germline CDR1 is SGHAT and CDR2 FQNNGV. The ends were cut back, 5 bases at V and 6 bases at J, with 19 bases in the middle. There are 15 residues in the CDR3. The CDR3 loop reads CASSHGLPVPSEAFF. The CDR3 DNA is TGTGCCAGCAGCCACGGTCTTCCAGTGCCATCTGAAGCTTTCTTT.